A selection of T cell receptor beta chains follows, all from one sample in a study of cytomegalovirus exposure and HLA in healthy donors. Sequenced by immunoSEQ multiplex PCR; TCRdb stores in-frame clones only, minus some. The repertoire holds roughly 170,000 clones, with about 85% as singletons. Sequencing input: PBMCs. All receptors come from a woman in her 50s in good health and CMV-seropositive. Both conserved end residues are trimmed from each CDR3.

J gene	V gene	CDR3 protein
TRBJ2-5	TRBV7-7	ASSLTFSETQY
TRBJ1-2	TRBV6-1	ASSAETGYGYT
TRBJ2-5	TRBV7-2	ASTRKETQY
TRBJ1-6	TRBV15	ATSPGQNFNSPLH
TRBJ2-7	TRBV28	ASSLAGGSYEQY
TRBJ1-3	TRBV7-2	ASSLRGGNTIY
TRBJ1-1	TRBV27	ASSTRTANTEAF
TRBJ2-5	TRBV5-5	ASSSHGETQY
TRBJ2-7	TRBV6-5	ASSQNGGTYEQY
TRBJ2-3	TRBV5-1	ASSARDFTDTQY
TRBJ1-1	TRBV29-1	SVVQGTEAF
TRBJ2-5	TRBV7-9	ASSPTGGAGQETQY
TRBJ1-1	TRBV6-4	ASSDGAGGSGNTEAF
TRBJ1-2	TRBV7-2	ASSRQGRDGYT
TRBJ2-7	TRBV28	ASSSASGRTYEQY